The rows below give T cell receptor beta chains drawn from one sample of a study of blood T cell repertoires in COVID-19. Sequencing used immunoSEQ multiplex PCR; TCRdb keeps in-frame clones, though not all of them. The sample lists about 490,000 clones; roughly 88% were seen once. Sample: peripheral blood. All receptors derive from a human donor in a cohort sampled during active COVID-19. CDR3s include the opening cysteine and the closing phenylalanine or tryptophan. A D gene is named only where the DNA matches it firmly. Clone size is shown for a subset of rows, as once, few, many or a class of expanded clone.

TRBJ2-1,TRBV7-3,once,TRBD2,CASSLKREGNEQFF,TGTGCCAGCAGCTTAAAGCGGGAGGGCAATGAGCAGTTCTTC
TRBJ1-1,TRBV27,NA,NA,CASSLSLQINTEAFF,TGTGCCAGCAGTTTATCGTTACAGATAAACACTGAAGCTTTCTTT
TRBJ1-3,TRBV19,NA,NA,CASSMFGSGNTIYF,TGTGCCAGTAGTATGTTCGGGTCTGGAAACACCATATATTTT
TRBJ2-3,TRBV18,NA,TRBD1,CAAYTGAVLETDTQYF,TGTGCCGCTTATACAGGGGCCGTCCTAGAAACAGATACGCAGTATTTT
TRBJ2-7,TRBV5-1,NA,NA,CASSLGLGAAYEQYF,TGCGCCAGCAGCTTGGGCCTGGGGGCGGCCTACGAGCAGTACTTC
TRBJ1-4,TRBV5-4,NA,NA,CASSLPGGEKLFF,TGTGCCAGCAGCCTCCCGGGGGGCGAAAAACTGTTTTTT
TRBJ2-5,TRBV11-2,NA,TRBD2,CASSQGLGETQYF,TGTGCCAGCAGCCAGGGACTAGGAGAGACCCAGTACTTC
TRBJ1-1,TRBV18,few,TRBD1,CASSYTGGSEAFF,TGTGCCAGCTCATACACAGGGGGTAGTGAAGCTTTCTTT
TRBJ2-1,TRBV9,few,TRBD2,CASSVALAGVGNEQFF,TGTGCCAGCAGCGTAGCTCTAGCGGGAGTCGGAAATGAGCAGTTCTTC
TRBJ1-6,TRBV2,NA,TRBD1,CASRPEGQGYSPLHF,TGTGCCAGCAGGCCCGAGGGACAGGGTTATTCACCCCTCCACTTT
TRBJ1-5,TRBV6-1,NA,NA,CASMGGSSNQPQHF,TGTGCCAGCATGGGGGGGAGTAGCAATCAGCCCCAGCATTTT
TRBJ2-3,TRBV5-1,NA,TRBD2,CASSRTSGSPWDTQYF,TGCGCCAGCAGCAGGACTAGCGGGTCTCCGTGGGATACGCAGTATTTT
TRBJ1-2,TRBV2,NA,NA,CASSAQVGYGYTF,TGTGCCAGCAGTGCTCAGGTTGGCTATGGCTACACCTTC
TRBJ1-4,TRBV7-9,NA,NA,CASSPIYSSTNEKLFF,TGTGCCAGCAGCCCAATTTACAGTTCAACTAATGAAAAACTGTTTTTT
TRBJ1-1,TRBV19,once,NA,CASSTAGMNTEAFF,TGTGCCAGTAGTACGGCGGGAATGAACACTGAAGCTTTCTTT
TRBJ2-7,TRBV18,NA,NA,CASSPPYGTYEQYF,TGTGCCAGCTCACCACCGTACGGGACCTACGAGCAGTACTTC
TRBJ2-3,TRBV18,NA,TRBD2,CASSPPRLAGGTDTQYF,TGTGCCAGCTCACCACCCCGACTAGCGGGAGGGACAGATACGCAGTATTTT
TRBJ2-1,TRBV28,NA,NA,CASSPPDTHNEQFF,TGTGCCAGCAGTCCCCCGGACACCCACAATGAGCAGTTCTTC
TRBJ2-2,TRBV19,few,TRBD2,CASSIMAGANTGELFF,TGTGCCAGTAGTATTATGGCGGGAGCGAACACCGGGGAGCTGTTTTTT
TRBJ1-2,TRBV25-1,NA,TRBD1,CASRADRGRNYGYTF,TGTGCCAGCAGAGCTGACAGGGGCCGGAACTATGGCTACACCTTC